These 28 T cell receptor beta chains were all obtained from the same sample, sequenced in a study of T cells in Graves' hyperthyroidism and ophthalmopathy. Researchers amplified the TCR beta CDR3 regions from RNA transcripts. Using the HTBI primer set, a first-round RT-PCR was run on the TCR CDR3. TCRdb called the multiplex PCR reads again in MiXCR, with one record for every CDR3 protein. The sample holds about 640,000 distinct CDR3 sequences, approximately 14% seen once. Sequencing was done on a sample of blood. These receptors all come from a woman aged 45-65 years with Graves' ophthalmopathy.

Many counts were recorded for this clonotype. Mismatch with germline at one junction end may stem from a read error. The chain has TRBV5-1 and TRBJ2-5, with D maybe TRBD1 (6 bases). CDR1 is SGHRS and CDR2 is YFSETQ in the germline V gene. The CDR3 consists of 14 residues. CDR3 region: CASSFRDTKETQYF. CDR3 bases: TGTGCCAGCAGCTTTCGGGACACAAAAGAGACCCAGTACTTC. Variable domain in full (rest from reference TRBV5-1 and TRBJ2-5): KAGVTQTPRYLIKTRGQQVTLSCSPISGHRSVSWYQQTPGQGLQFLFEYFSETQRNKGNFPGRFSGRQFSNSRSEMNVSTLELGDSALYLCASSFRDTKETQYFGPGTRLLVL.

This clonotype was counted only a few times. The CDR3 here is CASRRTGNTIYF. DNA of the CDR3: TGTGCCAGCAGACGGACTGGAAACACCATATATTTT. This chain links TRBV11-1 with TRBJ1-3; no clear D gene. CDR1 is SGHAT, CDR2 FQDESV, per germline (reference sequence). V dropped 6 bases and J dropped 2 bases, with 5 bases sitting between them. The CDR3 is 12 residues long.

A few counts support this clonotype. The chain carries TRBV6-5 and TRBJ2-1, with 10 nucleotides matching TRBD2. The CDR3 has 15 residues. CDR1 is MNHEY, CDR2 SVGAGI, per germline. After removal of 2 bases from V and 6 bases from J, the junction contained 4 bases not matched to a gene. CDR3 amino acids: CASSYTPSGGNEQFF. The CDR3 DNA sequence: TGTGCCAGCAGTTACACGCCTAGCGGGGGCAATGAGCAGTTCTTC.

This sequence joins TRBV20-1 and TRBJ2-2; 16 positions agree with TRBD2. Germline trimming cut 2 bases from V and 3 bases from J; bases unmatched to any gene: 6. Looked up from germline, CDR1 is DFQATT and CDR2 is SNEGSKA (reference sequence). The CDR3 has 18 amino acids. This chain's CDR3 is CSARTGTSGRGYTGELFF. CDR3 DNA: TGCAGTGCTAGAACCGGGACTAGCGGGAGGGGGTACACCGGGGAGCTGTTTTTT.

J is TRBJ2-3 and V is TRBV5-1; D perhaps matches TRBD2 (6 bases). The germline V and J ends were trimmed by 3 bases and 6 bases, with 20 bases remaining between them. Germline lookup yields CDR1 SGHRS and CDR2 YFSETQ. This CDR3 is 16 amino acids long. This CDR3 is CASSCRLESRRDTQYF. CDR3 in DNA: TGCGCCAGCAGCTGTCGACTAGAGTCACGGCGGGATACGCAGTATTTT.

This chain joins TRBV5-6 and TRBJ2-7; the match to TRBD1 covers 10 bases. Per germline, CDR1 SGHDT and CDR2 YYEEEE. Trimming cost V 2 bases and J 6 bases; bases outside gene matches: 5. The CDR3 runs to 14 residues. CDR3 bases: TGTGCCAGCAGCTTCGGGACAGGGGCCCGCGAGCAGTACTTC. Encoded protein: CASSFGTGAREQYF.

This clonotype was detected ten times or more. The gene calls are TRBV28 and TRBJ2-5; D remains ambiguous. V was clipped by 3 bases and J by 2 bases, with 10 bases between them. Germline CDR1 reads MDHEN; CDR2 reads SYDVKM. This CDR3 contains 14 residues. In DNA form, the CDR3 reads TGTGCCAGCAGTTTTGTCGGAAAGCAAGAGACCCAGTACTTC. Its translation is CASSFVGKQETQYF.

This clonotype has a count of ten or more. The J gene is TRBJ1-5, the V gene TRBV7-2; 9 nucleotides line up with TRBD1. This CDR3 has 16 residues. The V segment lost 4 bases and the J segment 7 bases; nucleotides outside the gene matches: 11. In germline, CDR1 is SGHTA, CDR2 FQGNSA. CDR3 sequence reads: CASSSSGTGIGQPQHF. CDR3 DNA sequence: TGTGCCAGCAGCTCATCCGGGACAGGGATCGGCCAGCCCCAGCATTTT. Using reference TRBV7-2 and TRBJ1-5 for the parts outside the CDR3, the full variable domain is GAGVSQSPSNKVTEKGKDVELRCDPISGHTALYWYRQSLGQGLEFLIYFQGNSAPDKSGLPSDRFSAERTGGSVSTLTIQRTQQEDSAVYLCASSSSGTGIGQPQHFGDGTRLSIL.

In this sample, this clonotype turned up many times. The gene calls are TRBV7-2 and TRBJ2-3; maybe TRBD1 (5 bases). The CDR3 totals 17 residues. The germline V gene encodes CDR1 SGHTA and CDR2 FQGNSA. The germline V and J ends were trimmed by 1 base and 4 bases, with 18 bases remaining between them. The CDR3 loop reads CASSLEGRVGYADTQYF. DNA for the CDR3: TGTGCCAGCAGCTTAGAAGGCAGGGTGGGTTATGCAGATACGCAGTATTTT.

The chain couples TRBV6-2 or TRBV6-3 to TRBJ2-2; TRBD2 aligns across 7 bases. Germline CDR1 and CDR2: MNHEY and SVGEGT. V shed 5 bases, J shed 6 bases, and the junction held 6 bases outside the gene matches. This CDR3 is built from 14 residues. In DNA, the CDR3 is TGTGCCAGCAGTCAGCTGGCGGGAGCCGGGGAGCTGTTTTTT. Amino acids: CASSQLAGAGELFF.

This clonotype is medium-sized by share. This chain joins TRBV6-1 and TRBJ2-3; 10 nucleotides line up with TRBD2. CDR1 and CDR2 from the germline V gene are MNHNS and SASEGT. V lost 2 bases, J lost 9 bases, and 8 bases stayed unmatched. The CDR3 has 15 residues. CDR3 residues: CASSELAGDFRTQYF. CDR3 coding DNA: TGTGCCAGCAGTGAACTAGCGGGAGACTTTCGGACGCAGTATTTT.

This clonotype showed up just a few times. The rearrangement joins TRBV13 to TRBJ1-1; TRBD1 matches 9 bases. The V gene's germline CDR1 is PRHDT and CDR2 FYEKMQ (reference sequence). The CDR3 extends over 18 amino acids. Trimming removed 0 bases from V and 1 base from J; junction bases left unmatched: 9. CDR3 amino acids: CASSLGIVDRGWNTEAFF. In nucleotides, the CDR3 is TGTGCCAGCAGCTTAGGAATCGTGGACAGGGGCTGGAACACTGAAGCTTTCTTT.

The sample holds many counts of this clonotype. The chain joins TRBV30 to TRBJ1-1, with D tentatively TRBD1 (6 bases). Germline V gene sequence: CDR1 GTSNPN, CDR2 SVGIG (reference sequence). The V and J ends lost 1 base and 1 base respectively, with 7 bases between them. The CDR3 loop spans 13 amino acids. The CDR3: CAWSGGANTEAFF. As DNA, the CDR3 is TGTGCCTGGAGTGGGGGGGCGAACACTGAAGCTTTCTTT.

This clonotype has a handful of counts. This chain links TRBV29-1 with TRBJ2-7; D not resolved. V was shortened by 4 bases and J by 0 bases, with 10 bases between the two germline ends. CDR1 is SQVTM, CDR2 ANQGSEA, per germline. CDR3 length equals 13 residues. The CDR3 DNA follows: TGCAGCGTTGCATTTGTCAGCTCCTACGAGCAGTACTTC. Translating it yields CSVAFVSSYEQYF.

Remarks on this clonotype: This clone may be a read error of a much larger clone one base away. V and J are TRBV6-5 and TRBJ2-5; 7 bases are shared with TRBD1. Germline CDR1 reads MNHEY; CDR2 reads SVGAGI. The CDR3 sequence is 15 residues long. The chain's CDR3 is CASSYKQGYQETQCF. CDR3 in DNA: TGTGCCAGCAGTTACAAACAGGGGTACCAAGAGACCCAGTGCTTC.

This clonotype was counted at least ten times. This chain links TRBV7-9 with TRBJ2-7; D possibly matches TRBD1 or TRBD2 (5 bases each). The V gene lost 5 bases and the J gene lost 3 bases, with 20 bases spanning the gap. CDR1 is SEHNR and CDR2 is FQNEAQ in the germline V gene (reference sequence). CDR3 length: 16 residues. The CDR3 DNA reads as TGTGCCAGCAGCCCTCAACTCCCGACAGAGGGCTACGAGCAGTACTTC. This codes for CASSPQLPTEGYEQYF. Full variable domain (missing parts from reference TRBV7-9 and TRBJ2-7): DTGVSQNPRHKITKRGQNVTFRCDPISEHNRLYWYRQTLGQGPEFLTYFQNEAQLEKSRLLSDRFSAERPKGSFSTLEIQRTEQGDSAMYLCASSPQLPTEGYEQYFGPGTRLTVT.

This clonotype has only a few counts. The gene calls are TRBV18 and TRBJ2-5; D uncertain. CDR3 size: 12 residues. CDR1 is KGHSH, CDR2 LQKENI, per germline. V lost 0 bases and J 7 bases, leaving 6 bases between the germline ends. DNA for the CDR3: TGTGCCAGCTCACCACCGTTCGCGACCCAGTACTTC. Protein sequence: CASSPPFATQYF. Looking up the rest from reference TRBV18 and TRBJ2-5 gives the full variable domain: NAGVMQNPRHLVRRRGQEARLRCSPMKGHSHVYWYRQLPEEGLKFMVYLQKENIIDESGMPKERFSAEFPKEGPSILRIQQVVRGDSAAYFCASSPPFATQYFGPGTRLLVL.

V and J are TRBV10-3 and TRBJ1-1; D not resolved. Trimming removed 7 bases at V and 0 bases at J, with 9 bases between. The CDR3 covers 13 residues. Germline CDR1 reads ENHRY; CDR2 reads SYGVKD. The CDR3, as DNA: TGTGCCATCAAACCAACAGTGAACACTGAAGCTTTCTTT. Translation gives CAIKPTVNTEAFF.

This clonotype was observed many times. The gene calls are TRBV12-3 or TRBV12-4 and TRBJ2-7; no reliable D call. The CDR3 runs to 14 residues. V was clipped by 6 bases and J by 4 bases, with 16 bases between them. CDR3 region: CASSLRTVVYEQYF. For the CDR3, the DNA is TGTGCCAGCAGCTTACGGACCGTCGTATACGAGCAGTACTTC.

This clonotype was found many times. The CDR3 DNA reads TGTGCCAGCAGCTCGCGGACTAGCGGGAGATCCTACGAGCAGTACTTC. It encodes CASSSRTSGRSYEQYF. The rearrangement links TRBV7-8 to TRBJ2-7; 13 positions match TRBD2. This CDR3 is built from 16 residues. CDR1 and CDR2 (germline): SGHVS, FQNEAQ. Losses at the gene ends were 4 bases for V and 1 base for J; bases not matched to a gene: 4.

There are many counts of this clonotype. The V call is TRBV2, the J call TRBJ1-1; maybe TRBD1 (5 bases). V lost 4 bases and J lost 1, with 10 bases in between. Germline lookup yields CDR1 SNHLY and CDR2 FYNNEI. There are 14 residues in the CDR3. CDR3 nucleotides: TGTGCCAGCAGTGGATTAACAGGGAACACTGAAGCTTTCTTT. Translated: CASSGLTGNTEAFF.

This clonotype was observed at least ten times. V usage is TRBV28 and J usage is TRBJ2-7, with D possibly being TRBD1 (6 bases). Per the germline V gene, CDR1 is MDHEN and CDR2 is SYDVKM. Trimming left V 7 bases short and J 0 bases short, with 13 bases between. This CDR3 has 14 amino acids. The CDR3 reads CASIHDRSSYEQYF. CDR3 in DNA: TGTGCCAGCATTCATGACAGGAGCTCCTACGAGCAGTACTTC. The whole variable domain, filled in from reference TRBV28 and TRBJ2-7, reads DVKVTQSSRYLVKRTGEKVFLECVQDMDHENMFWYRQDPGLGLRLIYFSYDVKMKEKGDIPEGYSVSREKKERFSLILESASTNQTSMYLCASIHDRSSYEQYFGPGTRLTVT.

This clonotype has ten or more counts. The genes are TRBV11-2 and TRBJ2-1; D gene uncertain. With 5 bases removed from V and 6 bases from J, the gap between germline ends came to 17 bases. This CDR3 region has 15 residues. Germline values: CDR1 SGHAT, CDR2 FQNNGV. This CDR3 reads CASSRTKTGFNEQFF. The CDR3 region has the DNA TGTGCCAGCAGCCGTACCAAAACCGGGTTCAATGAGCAGTTCTTC.

Many counts were recorded for this clonotype. V is TRBV9 and J is TRBJ2-7, with 7 bases that match TRBD1. The CDR3 covers 13 residues. V shed 0 bases, J shed 6 bases, and the junction held 3 bases outside the gene matches. CDR1 is SGDLS and CDR2 is YYNGEE in the germline V gene. This chain's CDR3 is CASSVVGGGEQYF. The CDR3 DNA is TGTGCCAGCAGCGTAGTAGGGGGCGGCGAGCAGTACTTC.

This clonotype was seen repeatedly, ten times or more. The rearrangement links TRBV29-1 to TRBJ2-3, with D possibly being TRBD1 (6 bases). CDR1 and CDR2 from the germline V gene are SQVTM and ANQGSEA. The ends were cut back, 4 bases at V and 0 bases at J, with 11 bases in the middle. The CDR3 is 14 residues long. CDR3 sequence reads: CSVAAGTSTDTQYF. CDR3 sequence (DNA): TGCAGCGTTGCGGCCGGGACAAGCACAGATACGCAGTATTTT.

A word on this clonotype: This may stem from a read error, because a much larger clone lies one nucleotide away. V is TRBV27 and J is TRBJ2-2; TRBD2 might be the D (7 bases). There are 16 residues in the CDR3. The germline gives CDR1 MNHEY, CDR2 SMNVEV (reference sequence). The CDR3 DNA is TGTGCCAGCAGTTCGTGGGGGGGCGAGAACACCGGGGAGCTGGTTTTT. This gives the protein CASSSWGGENTGELVF.

This clonotype was seen repeatedly, ten times or more. The chain uses TRBV30 and TRBJ1-5, with D hard to call. Between the trimmed V and J ends, which lost 1 base and 10 bases, there was a span of 11 bases. The CDR3 is made up of 12 amino acids. Germline V CDR1 and CDR2: GTSNPN, SVGIG (reference sequence). The CDR3 nucleotides read TGTGCCTGGAGTGGAGTCCCTGGACCCCAGCATTTT. This gives the protein CAWSGVPGPQHF.

This clonotype was found many times. The V and J genes are TRBV11-2 and TRBJ1-2; D is unresolved. This CDR3 has 12 amino acids. Trimming took 5 bases from V and 4 from J, leaving 8 bases between them. Germline CDR1 and CDR2: SGHAT and FQNNGV. The CDR3 here is CASSPDFYGYTF. The CDR3 DNA follows: TGTGCCAGCAGCCCTGACTTCTATGGCTACACCTTC.